The present T cell receptor beta chain was sequenced within a study of Graves' ophthalmopathy and Graves' hyperthyroidism. Overall study context: Stable hyperthyroidism was defined by absence of ophthalmopathy within 18 months of follow-up.

Beta-chain TCR CDR3 regions were amplified from RNA transcripts. Investigators did first-round RT-PCR with HTBI primers, then second-round multiplex PCR. TCRdb independently ran MiXCR on the multiplex PCR reads; one entry per CDR3 protein. In the table there are about 590,000 distinct CDR3 sequences, 39% of which are singletons. Study-wide findings and caveats: In separating ophthalmopathy from stable hyperthyroidism, a 13-signature model achieved approximately 91% sensitivity and 65% to 84% specificity.

Germline lookup yields CDR1 ENHRY and CDR2 SYGVKD. Trimming pared 4 bases from V and 7 bases from J, leaving 17 bases between. The CDR3 has 14 amino acids. This clonotype was observed a few times. Its cognate antigen is unknown. The chain has TRBV10-3 and TRBJ2-7, with D perhaps matching TRBD1 (6 bases). The TCR sequence derives from an adult man with Graves' hyperthyroidism. The sequencing sample was made of peripheral blood or thyroid tissue (not recorded which). CDR3 nucleotides: TGTGCCATCAGTGGGAGAAAGGGGGACGGGGAGCAGTACTTC. It translates to CAISGRKGDGEQYF.